This TCR beta chain is drawn from a study of T cells in localized non-small cell lung cancer. Study-level points and caveats: The study sequenced only one region of the tumor. As a result, intratumor heterogeneity could not be excluded and remains possible. Higher blood T cell density tracked longer overall survival. T cell clonality was highest in uninvolved adjacent lung, above tumor. When the top 100 tumor clones were examined, a median roughly 62 of them also appeared in the adjacent lung, which was paired and uninvolved.

Produced via immunoSEQ multiplex PCR; TCRdb's table is partial and in-frame only. The table lists fewer than 100,000 clones, roughly 86% of them singletons. Germline V gene data show CDR1 as ENHRY and CDR2 as SYGVKD. J gave up 2 bases and V 4 bases, and 6 bases lay outside the gene matches. The CDR3 has 16 amino acids. Regarding this clone: The target antigen is unknown.

This clonotype originated in a man aged 40-75 years with stage I squamous cell lung carcinoma. Sequenced material: peripheral blood, taken before any cancer treatment. This chain links TRBV10-3 with TRBJ2-2, with TRBD1 identical over 8 bases. The CDR3 DNA reads TGTGCCATCAGTGTTGGAGACAGGGGTAACACCGGGGAGCTGTTTTTT. This translates into CAISVGDRGNTGELFF.